The present T cell receptor beta chain was sequenced within a study of T-cell memory formation after mild COVID-19. Study results and limitations: Contracting clones from day 15 to 85 showed balanced CD4/CD8; later expanders favored CD4+.

On this clonotype: What it recognizes is unknown.

TCRdb independently ran MiXCR on the 5' RACE reads; one entry per CDR3 protein. In the table there are 150,000 to 200,000 distinct CDR3 sequences, more than 9% of which are singletons. The CDR3 runs to 13 residues. The V gene lost 5 bases and the J gene lost 4 bases, with 11 bases spanning the gap. Germline CDR1 is MDHEN and CDR2 is SYDVKM. The sequenced sample was PBMCs or a T cell subset sorted from them (not recorded which). The chain links TRBV28 to TRBJ2-5; possibly TRBD2 for D (5 bases). This receptor was taken from a man between 18 and 29 years old who had mild COVID-19 (a few samples of this study predate the infection). Cell type and time point are not known. In DNA form, the CDR3 reads TGTGCCAGCAGTATCCAAGGGAGAGAGACCCAGTACTTC. The encoded protein is CASSIQGRETQYF.